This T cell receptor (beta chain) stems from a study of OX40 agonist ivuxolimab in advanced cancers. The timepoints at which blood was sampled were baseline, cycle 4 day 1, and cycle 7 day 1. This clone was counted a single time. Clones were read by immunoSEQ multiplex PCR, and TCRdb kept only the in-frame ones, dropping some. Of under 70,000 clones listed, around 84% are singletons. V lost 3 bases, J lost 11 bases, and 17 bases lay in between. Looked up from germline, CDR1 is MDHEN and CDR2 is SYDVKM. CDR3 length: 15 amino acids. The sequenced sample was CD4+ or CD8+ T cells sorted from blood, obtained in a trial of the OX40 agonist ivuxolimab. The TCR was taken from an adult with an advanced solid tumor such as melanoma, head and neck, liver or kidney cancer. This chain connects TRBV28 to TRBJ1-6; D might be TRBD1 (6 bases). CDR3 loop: CASSLGAGARPPLHF. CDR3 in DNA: TGTGCCAGCAGTTTGGGGGCAGGGGCTCGGCCACCCCTCCACTTT.